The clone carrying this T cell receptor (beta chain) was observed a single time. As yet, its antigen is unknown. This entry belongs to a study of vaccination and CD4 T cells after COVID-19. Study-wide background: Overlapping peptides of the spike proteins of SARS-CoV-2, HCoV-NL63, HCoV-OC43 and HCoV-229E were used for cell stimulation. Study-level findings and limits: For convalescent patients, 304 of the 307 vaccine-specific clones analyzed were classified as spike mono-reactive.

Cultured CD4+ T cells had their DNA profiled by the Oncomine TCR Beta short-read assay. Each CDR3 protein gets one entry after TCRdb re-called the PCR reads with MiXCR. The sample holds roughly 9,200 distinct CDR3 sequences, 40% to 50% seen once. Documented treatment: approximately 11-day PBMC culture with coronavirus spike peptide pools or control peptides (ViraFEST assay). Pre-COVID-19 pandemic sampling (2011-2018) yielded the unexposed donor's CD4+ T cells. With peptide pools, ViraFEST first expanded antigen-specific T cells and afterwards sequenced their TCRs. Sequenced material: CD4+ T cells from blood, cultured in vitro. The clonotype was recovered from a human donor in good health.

This CDR3 is CASSLGGLSSYNEQFF. CDR3 DNA: TGTGCCAGCAGTTTGGGCGGCCTGAGCTCCTACAATGAGCAGTTCTTC. The genes are TRBV27 and TRBJ2-1; D gene unclear. The CDR3 contains 16 residues. Germline V CDR1 and CDR2: MNHEY, SMNVEV (reference sequence). V gave up 3 bases and J gave up 0 bases, with 12 bases separating them.